This paragraph reports one TCR beta chain. Its antigen is unknown. Profiled with immunoSEQ multiplex PCR; TCRdb holds only in-frame clones, not every one. Of 140,000 to 150,000 clones in the sample, 91% are singletons; the top ten hold about 4%. The source of the sample is a study of T cell responses to AZD1222 COVID-19 vaccine. General observations from the study: There were mostly white British donors and more females than males, and clonal diversity was possibly underestimated. A reported finding is that nearly half of spike-specific TCRs target unmutated variant regions.

Whether given at about 4 or about 12 weeks, second doses were pooled. Trimming cost V 4 bases and J 9 bases, with 14 bases left between them. Germline V gene lookup returns CDR1 SGHNT and CDR2 YYREEE (reference sequence). CDR3 length: 13 amino acids. The sequence was obtained from an adult who received the AZD1222 COVID-19 vaccine. Sequenced here: peripheral blood, sampled 28 days after the second AZD1222 dose. J is TRBJ2-1 and V is TRBV5-4; TRBD1 might be the D (6 bases). CDR3 coding DNA: TGTGCCAGCAGCCCTGACAGGCTGCCTGAGCAGTTCTTC. Its translation is CASSPDRLPEQFF.